This record looks at one T cell receptor (beta chain) sequence and its context. The data belong to a study of T-cell reconstitution after alpha-beta-depleted transplantation in children. During its preparation, the TCRbeta library received unique molecular identifiers. One entry per CDR3 protein, called by TCRdb with MiXCR from the PCR reads. This repertoire shows a few hundred thousand distinct CDR3 sequences, roughly 13% found once; its top ten account for roughly 2.3%. CDR3 length: 14 amino acids. Germline CDR1 and CDR2: DFQATT and SNEGSKA (reference sequence). Trimming left V 3 bases short and J 2 bases short, with 12 bases between.

The sample was PBMCs, mostly from graft donor cells, taken 360 days after TCRalphabeta/CD19-depleted stem cell transplant. This clonotype originated in a male patient between 5 and 17 years old who had a stem cell transplant for acute myeloid leukemia, so the T cells may come from the graft donor. This rearrangement joins TRBV20-1 to TRBJ2-3, with D hard to call. In DNA form, the CDR3 reads TGCAGTGCTAGTCGCACTCGCCCCACAGATACGCAGTATTTT. Residues: CSASRTRPTDTQYF.